This TCR beta chain originates from a study of control samples from healthy donors and cancer patients. Assay: immunoSEQ multiplex PCR; the TCRdb copy retains only in-frame clones and omits some. This sample has 100,000 to 150,000 clones; 85% to 95% occur once, and the top ten carry less than 0.65%. The CDR3 is made up of 15 amino acids. V lost 2 bases to trimming and J lost 4 bases, with 11 bases between them. Germline CDR1 is KGHSH and CDR2 is LQKENI. The genes are TRBV18 and TRBJ1-4, with D unclear. Source material: PBMCs. The clonotype originates from a man aged 80 or over with head and neck cancer. As DNA, the CDR3 is TGTGCCAGCTCACCAACTAAGCAGGTTAATGAAAAACTGTTTTTT. Amino acid sequence: CASSPTKQVNEKLFF.